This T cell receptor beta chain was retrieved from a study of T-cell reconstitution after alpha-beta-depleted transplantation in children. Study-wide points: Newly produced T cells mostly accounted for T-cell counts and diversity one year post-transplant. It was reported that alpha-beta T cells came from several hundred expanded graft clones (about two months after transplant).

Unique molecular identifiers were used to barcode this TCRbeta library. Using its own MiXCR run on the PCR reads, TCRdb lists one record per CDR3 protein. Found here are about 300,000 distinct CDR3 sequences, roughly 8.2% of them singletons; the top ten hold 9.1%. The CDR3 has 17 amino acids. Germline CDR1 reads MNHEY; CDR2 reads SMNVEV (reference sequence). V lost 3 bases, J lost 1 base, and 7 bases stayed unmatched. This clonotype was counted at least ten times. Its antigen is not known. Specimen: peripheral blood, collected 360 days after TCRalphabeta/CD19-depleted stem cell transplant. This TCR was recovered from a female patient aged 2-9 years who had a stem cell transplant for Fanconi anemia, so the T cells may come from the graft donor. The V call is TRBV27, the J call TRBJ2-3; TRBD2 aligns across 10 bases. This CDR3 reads CASSLISGRSGTDTQYF. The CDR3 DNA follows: TGTGCCAGCAGTTTGATTAGCGGGAGGAGTGGCACAGATACGCAGTATTTT.